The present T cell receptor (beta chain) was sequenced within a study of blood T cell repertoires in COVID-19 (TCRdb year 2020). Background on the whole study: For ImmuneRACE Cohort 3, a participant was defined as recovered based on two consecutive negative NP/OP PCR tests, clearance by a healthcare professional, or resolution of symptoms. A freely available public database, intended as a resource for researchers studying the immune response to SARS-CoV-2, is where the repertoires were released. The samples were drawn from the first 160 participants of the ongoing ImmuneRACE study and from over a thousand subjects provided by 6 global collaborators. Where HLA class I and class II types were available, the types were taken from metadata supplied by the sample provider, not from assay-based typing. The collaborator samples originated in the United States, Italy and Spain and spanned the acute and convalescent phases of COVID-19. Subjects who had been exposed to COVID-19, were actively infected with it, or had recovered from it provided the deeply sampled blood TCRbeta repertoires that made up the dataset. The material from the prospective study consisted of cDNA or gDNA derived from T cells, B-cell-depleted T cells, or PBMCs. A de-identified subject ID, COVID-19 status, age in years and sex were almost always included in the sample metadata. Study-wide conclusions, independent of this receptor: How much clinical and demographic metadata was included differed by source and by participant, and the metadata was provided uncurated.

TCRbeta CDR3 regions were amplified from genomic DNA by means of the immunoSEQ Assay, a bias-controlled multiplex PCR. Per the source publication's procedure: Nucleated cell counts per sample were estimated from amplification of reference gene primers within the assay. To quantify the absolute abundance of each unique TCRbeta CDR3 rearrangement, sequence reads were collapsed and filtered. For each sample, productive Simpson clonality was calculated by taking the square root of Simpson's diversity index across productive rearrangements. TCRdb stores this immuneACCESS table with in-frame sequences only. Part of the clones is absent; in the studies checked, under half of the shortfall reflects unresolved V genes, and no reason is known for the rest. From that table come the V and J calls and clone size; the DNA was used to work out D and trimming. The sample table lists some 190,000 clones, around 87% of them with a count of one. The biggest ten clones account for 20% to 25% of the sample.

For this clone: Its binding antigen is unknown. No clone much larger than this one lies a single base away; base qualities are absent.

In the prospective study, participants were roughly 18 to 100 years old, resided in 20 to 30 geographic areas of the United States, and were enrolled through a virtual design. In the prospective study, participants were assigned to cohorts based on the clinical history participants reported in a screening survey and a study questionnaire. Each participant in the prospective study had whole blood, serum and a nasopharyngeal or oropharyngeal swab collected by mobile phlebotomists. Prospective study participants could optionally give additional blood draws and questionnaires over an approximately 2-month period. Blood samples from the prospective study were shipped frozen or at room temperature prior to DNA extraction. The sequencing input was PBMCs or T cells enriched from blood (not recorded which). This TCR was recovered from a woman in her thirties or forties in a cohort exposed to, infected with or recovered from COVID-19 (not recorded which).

CDR3 reads: CASSQVPSGKVGKNYEQYF. In nucleotides, the sequence is TGTGCCAGCAGCCAAGTCCCTAGCGGGAAAGTAGGAAAAAACTACGAGCAGTACTTC. The chain couples TRBV4-2 to TRBJ2-7; TRBD2 aligns with 9 central bases. Unmatched junction bases come to 16, with V trimmed by 1 base and J by 3 bases. CDR1 and CDR2 are read off the germline V gene as LGHNA and YNFKEQ. The CDR3 numbers 19 residues from cysteine through phenylalanine. Only CDR3 DNA remains: 57 bases, in frame from the first base.